This is a list of T cell receptor beta chains from one sample in a study of shared clonotypes between healthy human individuals. Libraries were prepared by immunoSEQ multiplex PCR; TCRdb keeps only in-frame clonotypes and omits some of them. This sample has millions of clones, with approximately 95% found just once. Material: naive CD8+ T cells sorted from blood. Receptors were obtained from a young man in good health. Each CDR3 is given with its conserved first and last residue.

J gene | V gene | CDR3 protein
TRBJ2-5 | TRBV2 | CASSTSPERGLQETQYF
TRBJ2-2 | TRBV7-9 | CASSHTGQGKAGELFF
TRBJ2-1 | TRBV6-1 | CATTGTSFYNEQFF
TRBJ2-1 | TRBV6-5 | CASSSPGTGAFDEQFF
TRBJ1-2 | TRBV5-5 | CASSLAAREPYYGYTF
TRBJ2-2 | TRBV28 | CASARNIMTGELFF
TRBJ2-7 | TRBV13 | CASSTSGSSYEQYF
TRBJ1-1 | TRBV27 | CASSAWTGGIARPMNTEAFF
TRBJ1-1 | TRBV6-1 | CASKAVALWDTEAFF
TRBJ2-1 | TRBV6-5 | CASSYSGTDYNEQFF
TRBJ2-7 | TRBV6-5 | CASSYGQGTYEQYF
TRBJ1-4 | TRBV4-3 | CASSQVAGSTNEKLFF
TRBJ2-7 | TRBV7-9 | CASSGGPQLPEQYF
TRBJ2-7 | TRBV6-1 | CASSPTLYEQYF
TRBJ2-5 | TRBV11-3 | CASSSVGEGQETQYF
TRBJ2-7 | TRBV4-1 | CASSQPGGALYEQYF
TRBJ2-7 | TRBV14 | CASSPTRSSYEQYF
TRBJ2-1 | TRBV5-4 | CASGDGGYNEQFF
TRBJ1-4 | TRBV7-9 | CASSPSLVPTNEKLFF
TRBJ2-7 | TRBV11-2 | CASSLMSYEQYF
TRBJ2-3 | TRBV10-1 | CASSEGLASTDTQYF
TRBJ2-3 | TRBV7-9 | CASSLGVSTDTQYF
TRBJ2-1 | TRBV11-2 | CASSRFFDNEQFF
TRBJ2-7 | TRBV9 | CASSGAPDYEQYF
TRBJ2-2 | TRBV27 | CASSFLGGVGELFF